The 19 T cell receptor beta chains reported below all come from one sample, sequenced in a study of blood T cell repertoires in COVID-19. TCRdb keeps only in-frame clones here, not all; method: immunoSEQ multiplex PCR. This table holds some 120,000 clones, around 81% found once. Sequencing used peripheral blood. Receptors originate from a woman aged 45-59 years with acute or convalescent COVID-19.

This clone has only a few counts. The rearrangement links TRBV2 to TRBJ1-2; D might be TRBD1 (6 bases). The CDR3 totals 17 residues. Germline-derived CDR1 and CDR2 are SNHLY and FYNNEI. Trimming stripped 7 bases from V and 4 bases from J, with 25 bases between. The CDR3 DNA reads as TGTGCCAGCACCAGGGGACCAGGGGCCGCTTATTTCTATGGCTACACCTTC. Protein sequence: CASTRGPGAAYFYGYTF.

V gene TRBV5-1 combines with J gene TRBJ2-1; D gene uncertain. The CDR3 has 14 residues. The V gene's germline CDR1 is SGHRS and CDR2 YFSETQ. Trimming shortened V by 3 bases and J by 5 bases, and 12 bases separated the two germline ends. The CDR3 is CASSSRAMNNEQFF. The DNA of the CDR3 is TGCGCCAGCAGCTCCCGCGCGATGAACAATGAGCAGTTCTTC.

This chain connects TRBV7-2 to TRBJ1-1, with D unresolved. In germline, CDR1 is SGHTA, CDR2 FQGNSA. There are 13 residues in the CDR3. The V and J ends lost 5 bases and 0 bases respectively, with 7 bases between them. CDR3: CASSTDLNTEAFF. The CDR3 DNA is TGTGCCAGCAGCACCGACTTGAACACTGAAGCTTTCTTT.

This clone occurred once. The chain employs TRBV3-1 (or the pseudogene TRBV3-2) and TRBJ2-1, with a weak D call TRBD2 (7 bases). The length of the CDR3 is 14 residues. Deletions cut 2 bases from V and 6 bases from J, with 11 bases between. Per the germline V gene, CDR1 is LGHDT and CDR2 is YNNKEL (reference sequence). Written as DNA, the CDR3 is TGTGCCAGCAGCCAAAAGGGAGGGGGCAATGAGCAGTTCTTC. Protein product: CASSQKGGGNEQFF.

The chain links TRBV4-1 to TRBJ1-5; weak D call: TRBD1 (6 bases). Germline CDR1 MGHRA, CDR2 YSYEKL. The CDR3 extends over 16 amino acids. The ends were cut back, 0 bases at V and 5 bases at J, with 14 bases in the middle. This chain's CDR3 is CASSQDVPGVDQPQHF. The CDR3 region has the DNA TGCGCCAGCAGCCAAGATGTGCCAGGGGTGGATCAGCCCCAGCATTTT.

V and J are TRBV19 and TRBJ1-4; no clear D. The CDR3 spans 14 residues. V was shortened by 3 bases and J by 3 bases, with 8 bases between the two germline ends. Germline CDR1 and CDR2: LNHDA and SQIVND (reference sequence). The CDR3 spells CASSILRANEKLFF. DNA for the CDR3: TGTGCCAGTAGTATCCTGAGGGCTAATGAAAAACTGTTTTTT.

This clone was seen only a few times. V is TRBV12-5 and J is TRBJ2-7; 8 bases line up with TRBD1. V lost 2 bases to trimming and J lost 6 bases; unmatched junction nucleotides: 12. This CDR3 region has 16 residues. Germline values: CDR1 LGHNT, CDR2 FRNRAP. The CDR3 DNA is TGTGCTAGTGGTTTGCCGACAGGGGAGCTAACCGCCGAGCAGTACTTC. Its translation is CASGLPTGELTAEQYF.

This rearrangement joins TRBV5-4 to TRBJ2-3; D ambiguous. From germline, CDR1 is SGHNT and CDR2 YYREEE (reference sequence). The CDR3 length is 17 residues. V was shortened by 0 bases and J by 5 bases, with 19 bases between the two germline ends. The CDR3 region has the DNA TGTGCCAGCAGCTTGGAGGCTAGTTTAATGGGTGGAGATACGCAGTATTTT. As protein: CASSLEASLMGGDTQYF.

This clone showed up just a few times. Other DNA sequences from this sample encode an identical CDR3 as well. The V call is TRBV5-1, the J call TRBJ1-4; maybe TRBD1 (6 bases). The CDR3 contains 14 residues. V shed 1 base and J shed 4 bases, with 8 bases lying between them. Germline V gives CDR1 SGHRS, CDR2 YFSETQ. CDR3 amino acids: CASSLQGINEKLFF. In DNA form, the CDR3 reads TGCGCCAGCAGCTTGCAGGGGATTAATGAAAAACTGTTTTTT.

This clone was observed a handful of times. The DNA of the CDR3 is TGTGCCAGCAGTTACTCAGGGGCGAGAAGGGAGCTGTTTTTT. Its translation is CASSYSGARRELFF. The J gene is TRBJ2-2, the V gene TRBV6-5; maybe TRBD1 (5 bases). Trimming removed 0 bases from V and 9 bases from J, with 11 bases in between. Germline assignment: CDR1 MNHEY and CDR2 SVGAGI. The CDR3 is made up of 14 amino acids.

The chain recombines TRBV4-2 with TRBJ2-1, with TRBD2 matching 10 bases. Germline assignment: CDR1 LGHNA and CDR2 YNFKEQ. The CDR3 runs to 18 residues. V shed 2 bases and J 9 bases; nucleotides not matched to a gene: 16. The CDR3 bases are TGTGCCAGCAGCCAACCCGGGGGGGCTAGCGGGGGTAGTAGTGAGCAGTTCTTC. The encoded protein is CASSQPGGASGGSSEQFF.

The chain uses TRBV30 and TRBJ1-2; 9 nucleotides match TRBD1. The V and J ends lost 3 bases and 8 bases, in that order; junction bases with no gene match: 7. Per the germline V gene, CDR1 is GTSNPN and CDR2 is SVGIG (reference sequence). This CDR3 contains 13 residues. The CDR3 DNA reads TGTGCCTGGAGCTGGGGACAGGGTGGAGGCTACACCTTC. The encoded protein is CAWSWGQGGGYTF. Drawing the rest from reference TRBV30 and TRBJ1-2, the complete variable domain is SQTIHQWPATLVQPVGSPLSLECTVEGTSNPNLYWYRQAAGRGLQLLFYSVGIGQISSEVPQNLSASRPQDRQFILSSKKLLLSDSGFYLCAWSWGQGGGYTFGSGTRLTVV.

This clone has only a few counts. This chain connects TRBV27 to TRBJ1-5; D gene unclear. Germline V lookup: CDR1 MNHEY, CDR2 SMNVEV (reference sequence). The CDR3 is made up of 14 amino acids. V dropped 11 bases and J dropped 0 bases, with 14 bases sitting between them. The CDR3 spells CAGADTYSNQPQHF. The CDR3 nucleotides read TGTGCCGGCGCTGACACGTATAGCAATCAGCCCCAGCATTTT.

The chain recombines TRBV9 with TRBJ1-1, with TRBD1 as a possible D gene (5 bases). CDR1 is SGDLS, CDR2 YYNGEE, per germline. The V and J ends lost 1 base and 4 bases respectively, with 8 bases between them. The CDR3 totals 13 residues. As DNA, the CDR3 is TGTGCCAGCAGCGTACAGGGCTCCACTGAAGCTTTCTTT. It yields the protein CASSVQGSTEAFF.

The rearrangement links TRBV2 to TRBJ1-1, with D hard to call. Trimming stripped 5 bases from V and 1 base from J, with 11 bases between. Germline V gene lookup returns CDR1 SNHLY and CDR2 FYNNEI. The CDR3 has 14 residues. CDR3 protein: CASSPTTRNTEAFF. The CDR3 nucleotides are TGTGCCAGCAGTCCGACAACCCGGAACACTGAAGCTTTCTTT.

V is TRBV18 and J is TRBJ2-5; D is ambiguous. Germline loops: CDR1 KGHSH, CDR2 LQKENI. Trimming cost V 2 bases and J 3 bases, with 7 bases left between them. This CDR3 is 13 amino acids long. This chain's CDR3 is CASSPKTEETQYF. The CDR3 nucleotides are TGTGCCAGCTCACCAAAAACAGAAGAGACCCAGTACTTC.

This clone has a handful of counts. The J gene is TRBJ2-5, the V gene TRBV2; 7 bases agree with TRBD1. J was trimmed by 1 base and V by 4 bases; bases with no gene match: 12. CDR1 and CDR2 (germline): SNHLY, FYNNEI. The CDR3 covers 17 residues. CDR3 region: CASSGWARGPLQETQYF. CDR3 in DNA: TGTGCCAGCAGTGGATGGGCGAGGGGGCCGCTCCAAGAGACCCAGTACTTC. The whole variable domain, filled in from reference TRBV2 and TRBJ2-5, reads EPEVTQTPSHQVTQMGQEVILRCVPISNHLYFYWYRQILGQKVEFLVSFYNNEISEKSEIFDDQFSVERPDGSNFTLKIRSTKLEDSAMYFCASSGWARGPLQETQYFGPGTRLLVL.

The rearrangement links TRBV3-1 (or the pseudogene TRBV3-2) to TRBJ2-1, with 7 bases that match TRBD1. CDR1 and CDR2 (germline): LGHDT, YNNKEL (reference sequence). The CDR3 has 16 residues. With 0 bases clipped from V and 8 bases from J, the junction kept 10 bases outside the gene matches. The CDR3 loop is CASSQDRRGRRDEQFF. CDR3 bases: TGTGCCAGCAGCCAAGATCGAAGGGGGCGCAGGGATGAGCAGTTCTTC.

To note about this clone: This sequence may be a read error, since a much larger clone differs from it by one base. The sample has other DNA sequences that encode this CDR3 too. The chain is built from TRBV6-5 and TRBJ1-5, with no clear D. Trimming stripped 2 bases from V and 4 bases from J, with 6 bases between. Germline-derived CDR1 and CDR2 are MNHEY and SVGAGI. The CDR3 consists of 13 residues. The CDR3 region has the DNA TGTGCCAGCAGTTACGAGCTAAATCAGCCCCAGCATTTT. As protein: CASSYELNQPQHF.